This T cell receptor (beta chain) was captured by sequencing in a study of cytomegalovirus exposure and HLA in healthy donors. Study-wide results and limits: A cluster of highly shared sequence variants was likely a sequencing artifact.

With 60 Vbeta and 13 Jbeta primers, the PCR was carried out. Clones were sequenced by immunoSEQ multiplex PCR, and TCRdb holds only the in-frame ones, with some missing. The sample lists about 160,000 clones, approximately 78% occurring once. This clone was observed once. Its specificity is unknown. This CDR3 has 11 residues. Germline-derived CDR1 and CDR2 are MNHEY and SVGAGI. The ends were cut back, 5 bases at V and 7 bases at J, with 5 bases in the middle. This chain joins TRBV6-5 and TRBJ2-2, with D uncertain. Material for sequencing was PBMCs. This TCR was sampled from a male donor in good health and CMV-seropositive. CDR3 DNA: TGTGCCAGCAGTCACAGCGGGGAGCTGTTTTTT. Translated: CASSHSGELFF.